The next 28 T cell receptor beta chains were all read from a single sample in a study of PD-1 blockade in classical Hodgkin lymphoma. Assay used: immunoSEQ multiplex PCR; TCRdb lists only in-frame clones, some missing. The table lists about 76,000 clones, roughly 89% of them singletons. There was relapse after autologous stem cell transplantation in every patient, and there was variation in brentuximab vedotin exposure. The sample was peripheral blood mononuclear cells (PBMCs), taken at baseline. Source of these receptors: a human donor with classical Hodgkin lymphoma.

The chain links TRBV28 to TRBJ1-4; 9 positions match TRBD1. J lost 10 bases, V lost 2 bases, and 2 bases had no gene match. Per the germline V gene, CDR1 is MDHEN and CDR2 is SYDVKM. The CDR3 length is 13 residues. The CDR3 protein is CASSLGTGLKLFF. The CDR3 coding sequence is TGTGCCAGCAGTTTAGGGACAGGGCTAAAACTGTTTTTT.

The rearrangement joins TRBV19 to TRBJ1-1, with TRBD1 as a possible D gene (6 bases). The germline V and J ends were trimmed by 6 bases and 5 bases, with 19 bases remaining between them. The CDR3 contains 15 residues. The germline gives CDR1 LNHDA, CDR2 SQIVND (reference sequence). CDR3 DNA: TGTGCCAGTAGCCCGGGTACGCGGGGGCGTACTGAAGCTTTCTTT. Translated, it gives CASSPGTRGRTEAFF.

The gene calls are TRBV2 and TRBJ2-7; 11 bases agree with TRBD2. The CDR3 has 15 residues. Looked up from germline, CDR1 is SNHLY and CDR2 is FYNNEI. Trimming cost V 6 bases and J 0 bases; bases outside gene matches: 4. The chain's CDR3 is CASRGGLADSYEQYF. The CDR3 DNA follows: TGTGCCAGCAGGGGGGGACTAGCGGACTCCTACGAGCAGTACTTC. The full variable domain, its missing parts supplied by reference TRBV2 and TRBJ2-7, is EPEVTQTPSHQVTQMGQEVILRCVPISNHLYFYWYRQILGQKVEFLVSFYNNEISEKSEIFDDQFSVERPDGSNFTLKIRSTKLEDSAMYFCASRGGLADSYEQYFGPGTRLTVT.

The chain carries TRBV6-5 and TRBJ2-7, with D perhaps given as TRBD1 or TRBD2 (5 bases each). The V and J ends lost 2 bases and 0 bases respectively, with 11 bases between them. CDR3 size: 15 residues. Germline V gene sequence: CDR1 MNHEY, CDR2 SVGAGI. The CDR3 bases are TGTGCCAGCAGTTACCAGGGACCCCCCTCCTACGAGCAGTACTTC. It encodes CASSYQGPPSYEQYF.

This clone showed up just a few times. The chain links TRBV9 to TRBJ1-1; D is possibly TRBD1 (6 bases). The germline CDR1 and CDR2 sequences are SGDLS and YYNGEE. This CDR3 spans 17 amino acids. V lost 1 base and J 1 base, leaving 17 bases between the germline ends. Written as DNA, the CDR3 is TGTGCCAGCAGCGTAATCCCGGCAGGGGTATCGAACACTGAAGCTTTCTTT. As protein: CASSVIPAGVSNTEAFF.

The gene calls are TRBV6-1 and TRBJ1-2; D not certain. The CDR3 contains 13 residues. Trimming left V 2 bases short and J 6 bases short, with 10 bases between. Germline V lookup: CDR1 MNHNS, CDR2 SASEGT. CDR3 sequence (DNA): TGTGCCAGCAGTGAAATAGGAGCCCATGGCTACACCTTC. It yields the protein CASSEIGAHGYTF.

The V call is TRBV7-2, the J call TRBJ2-3, with D unresolved. Trimming removed 3 bases at V and 2 bases at J, with 6 bases between. The CDR3 is 13 residues long. Germline CDR1 reads SGHTA; CDR2 reads FQGNSA. The CDR3 DNA is TGTGCCAGCAGCTTCACCCCCACAGATACGCAGTATTTT. This gives the protein CASSFTPTDTQYF.

The chain employs TRBV5-6 and TRBJ2-5; 8 nucleotides agree with TRBD2. This CDR3 is 17 amino acids long. After removal of 1 base from V and 2 bases from J, the junction contained 10 bases not matched to a gene. Germline CDR1 and CDR2: SGHDT and YYEEEE. The CDR3 DNA reads as TGTGCCAGCAGCTTGCGGCTAGCGGGCGTCAGTCAAGAGACCCAGTACTTC. Translation: CASSLRLAGVSQETQYF. Variable domain in full (rest from reference TRBV5-6 and TRBJ2-5): DAGVTQSPTHLIKTRGQQVTLRCSPKSGHDTVSWYQQALGQGPQFIFQYYEEEERQRGNFPDRFSGHQFPNYSSELNVNALLLGDSALYLCASSLRLAGVSQETQYFGPGTRLLVL.

This CDR3 is CASSPPLTGVETQYF. CDR3 nucleotide sequence: TGTGCCAGCTCACCACCGTTGACAGGTGTGGAGACCCAGTACTTC. The gene calls are TRBV18 and TRBJ2-5; a possible D gene is TRBD1 (6 bases). Per the germline V gene, CDR1 is KGHSH and CDR2 is LQKENI. The CDR3 has 15 amino acids. Trimming left V 0 bases short and J 5 bases short, with 13 bases between.

The chain links TRBV9 to TRBJ2-7; D ambiguous. This CDR3 spans 14 amino acids. Germline CDR1 SGDLS, CDR2 YYNGEE. Between the trimmed V and J ends, which lost 0 bases and 0 bases, there was a span of 7 bases. CDR3 sequence reads: CASSVVASSYEQYF. CDR3 DNA sequence: TGTGCCAGCAGCGTAGTTGCATCCTCCTACGAGCAGTACTTC.

The chain combines TRBV25-1 with TRBJ2-5; 7 bases are shared with TRBD1. Germline V CDR1 and CDR2: MGHDK, SYGVNS. CDR3 size: 14 residues. V trimming: 8 bases; J trimming: 1 base; junction bases outside the gene matches: 7. The DNA for the CDR3 is TGTGCCAGCGCTAGGTGGGACAGCCAAGAGACCCAGTACTTC. Translated, it gives CASARWDSQETQYF.

A single count supports this clone. The chain recombines TRBV2 with TRBJ1-5; weak D call: TRBD1 (5 bases). This CDR3 is 15 amino acids long. Germline CDR1 is SNHLY and CDR2 is FYNNEI. Deletions cut 0 bases from V and 5 bases from J, with 11 bases between. DNA of the CDR3: TGTGCCAGCAGTGAAGCGAGGGGAGGGGATCAGCCCCAGCATTTT. It encodes CASSEARGGDQPQHF.

This clone was recorded once. This rearrangement joins TRBV5-1 to TRBJ2-1; 11 bases are a match to TRBD2. CDR3 length: 16 residues. J lost 6 bases, V lost 0 bases, and 5 bases had no gene match. CDR1 and CDR2 from the germline V gene are SGHRS and YFSETQ. CDR3 protein: CASSLVLAGGSNEQFF. For the CDR3, the DNA is TGCGCCAGCAGCTTGGTCCTAGCGGGAGGCTCCAATGAGCAGTTCTTC.

The CDR3 nucleotides read TGTGCCAGCAGCTTAGACGTTGTTTCGCTTTACGAGCAGTACTTC. It codes for CASSLDVVSLYEQYF. V and J are TRBV11-2 and TRBJ2-7, with no clear D. The CDR3 has 15 residues. Germline-derived CDR1 and CDR2 are SGHAT and FQNNGV. The V and J ends lost 0 bases and 4 bases respectively, with 13 bases between them.

The chain is built from TRBV28 and TRBJ2-7, with D unclear. Germline V gives CDR1 MDHEN, CDR2 SYDVKM. Trimming stripped 3 bases from V and 2 bases from J, with 11 bases between. This CDR3 contains 14 residues. CDR3 coding DNA: TGTGCCAGCAGTTTCACCCTTGATGCCTACGAGCAGTACTTC. Protein product: CASSFTLDAYEQYF.

V and J are TRBV6-5 and TRBJ2-7, with 7 positions matching TRBD1. V shed 2 bases, J shed 0 bases, and the junction held 4 bases outside the gene matches. The CDR3 extends over 15 amino acids. The germline CDR1 and CDR2 sequences are MNHEY and SVGAGI. DNA of the CDR3: TGTGCCAGCAGTTACGCACAGGGGAGCTCCTACGAGCAGTACTTC. It encodes CASSYAQGSSYEQYF.

This rearrangement joins TRBV6-5 to TRBJ2-3; TRBD1 is a possible D gene (6 bases). The CDR3 sequence is 15 residues long. Germline lookup yields CDR1 MNHEY and CDR2 SVGAGI. Trimming removed 6 bases at V and 4 bases at J, with 17 bases between. Written as DNA, the CDR3 is TGTGCCAGCAGAGAACACAGGGCTCGGCCAGATACGCAGTATTTT. This codes for CASREHRARPDTQYF.

CDR3 in amino acids: CASSQDSSGSRYEQYF. CDR3 bases: TGCGCCAGCAGCCAAGATTCTAGCGGGAGCCGCTACGAGCAGTACTTC. The V gene is TRBV4-1, the J gene TRBJ2-7; the match to TRBD2 covers 10 bases. The CDR3 is made up of 16 amino acids. Germline V gene sequence: CDR1 MGHRA, CDR2 YSYEKL. Trimming removed 0 bases from V and 3 bases from J; junction bases left unmatched: 5.

The chain carries TRBV30 and TRBJ2-1, with TRBD2 identical over 15 bases. The CDR3 sequence is 18 residues long. Trimming took 3 bases from V and 0 from J; bases not matched to a gene: 6. Germline CDR1 reads GTSNPN; CDR2 reads SVGIG (reference sequence). The DNA of the CDR3 is TGTGCCTGGAGCGGACTAGCGGGAGGGCCGAGCTCCTACAATGAGCAGTTCTTC. Amino acids: CAWSGLAGGPSSYNEQFF.

V usage is TRBV7-8 and J usage is TRBJ2-1; 12 nucleotides line up with TRBD2. The CDR3 totals 16 residues. Trimming took 3 bases from V and 8 from J; bases not matched to a gene: 8. Germline V CDR1 and CDR2: SGHVS, FQNEAQ. The CDR3 sequence is CASSLGGLAGGHEQFF. In DNA form, the CDR3 reads TGTGCCAGCAGCTTGGGGGGGCTAGCGGGAGGGCATGAGCAGTTCTTC. Full variable domain (missing parts from reference TRBV7-8 and TRBJ2-1): GAGVSQSPRYKVAKRGQDVALRCDPISGHVSLFWYQQALGQGPEFLTYFQNEAQLDKSGLPSDRFFAERPEGSVSTLKIQRTQQEDSAVYLCASSLGGLAGGHEQFFGPGTRLTVL.

The rearrangement joins TRBV21-1 to TRBJ1-1. TRBV21-1 is a known pseudogene. The CDR3 extends over 14 amino acids. The CDR3 spells CASSFTGRDTEAFF. The CDR3 DNA follows: TGTGCCAGCAGCTTCACAGGGAGGGACACTGAAGCTTTCTTT.

The rearrangement joins TRBV2 to TRBJ2-2; D may be TRBD1 (6 bases). This CDR3 contains 13 residues. CDR1 is SNHLY and CDR2 is FYNNEI in the germline V gene. Trimming removed 7 bases at V and 6 bases at J, with 12 bases between. CDR3 sequence reads: CASTWGPSGELFF. CDR3 DNA sequence: TGTGCCAGCACCTGGGGGCCCTCCGGGGAGCTGTTTTTT.

The gene calls are TRBV19 and TRBJ2-1; perhaps D is TRBD1 or TRBD2 (5 bases each). Germline V CDR1 and CDR2: LNHDA, SQIVND (reference sequence). With 5 bases removed from V and 4 bases from J, the gap between germline ends came to 18 bases. The CDR3 has 16 residues. CDR3 DNA sequence: TGTGCCAGTAGTTTCGCTCCGGGACCAGGATACAATGAGCAGTTCTTC. This translates into CASSFAPGPGYNEQFF.

This clone was counted a few times. The chain uses TRBV6-1 and TRBJ2-2, with no clear D. CDR3 length: 13 amino acids. Per the germline V gene, CDR1 is MNHNS and CDR2 is SASEGT. V was clipped by 5 bases and J by 6 bases, with 10 bases between them. The CDR3 region is CASSFDSPGELFF. In nucleotides, the CDR3 is TGTGCCAGCAGTTTCGACTCTCCCGGGGAGCTGTTTTTT.

The rearrangement joins TRBV7-2 to TRBJ2-3; D uncertain. Trimming took 5 bases from V and 0 from J, leaving 9 bases between them. The germline gives CDR1 SGHTA, CDR2 FQGNSA. This CDR3 comprises 14 residues. CDR3 bases: TGTGCCAGCAGCCTAGGACGGAGCACAGATACGCAGTATTTT. Translating gives CASSLGRSTDTQYF.

The count of this clone is one. The chain recombines TRBV9 with TRBJ1-2; D perhaps matches TRBD1 (5 bases). The CDR3 length is 13 residues. Germline-derived CDR1 and CDR2 are SGDLS and YYNGEE. V was cut by 7 bases and J by 4 bases, with 14 bases left in between. This CDR3 is CASQPEGIYGYTF. The CDR3 DNA is TGTGCCAGCCAACCAGAGGGGATCTATGGCTACACCTTC.

V usage is TRBV5-8 and J usage is TRBJ1-2; TRBD1 matches at 10 bases. The junction had 8 bases not matched to a gene; V was cut back by 4 bases and J by 5 bases. Germline V gene lookup returns CDR1 SGHTS and CDR2 YDEGEE. The CDR3 extends over 15 amino acids. This CDR3 reads CASSLRQGALYGYTF. CDR3 sequence (DNA): TGTGCCAGCAGCCTCAGACAGGGGGCCTTGTATGGCTACACCTTC.

V usage is TRBV19 and J usage is TRBJ2-5; D is unclear. The CDR3 is 12 amino acids. Trimming took 6 bases from V and 5 from J, leaving 10 bases between them. The germline gives CDR1 LNHDA, CDR2 SQIVND (reference sequence). CDR3 region: CASSGTVETQYF. The DNA for the CDR3 is TGTGCCAGTAGCGGAACGGTGGAGACCCAGTACTTC.